This TCR delta chain was identified in a study of γδ T cells in repeated Plasmodium falciparum infection (dated by TCRdb to about 2021). Regarding the complete study: In the natural-infection arm, Malian children exposed to intense seasonal malaria transmission were enrolled and compared against age and gender matched Australian children. The study examined how repeated Plasmodium falciparum infection shapes the human gammadelta T cell repertoire, using natural infection in Mali and controlled human malaria infection. Samples from controlled-infection subjects were taken at baseline, just before selected infections, and 21 days after each infection. Malian gammadelta TCR repertoires were analysed cross-sectionally during no-transmission periods and were analysed longitudinally across acute febrile malaria episodes. About five malaria-naive U.S. adults underwent four controlled human malaria infections by bites from P. falciparum NF54-infected Anopheles stephensi mosquitoes over approximately 600 days.

This clone was seen only a few times. There is no known antigen for this receptor. TCRdb's listed protein matches a much larger clone and diverges from this DNA's translation at residue 10, likely through a read error; the protein shown comes from the DNA. Summary of the overall study and its limitations: Because the controlled-infection cohort was small, analysis of inter-individual variability in gammadelta T cell responses was limited. Generalizability was limited because the Malian cohort was drawn from a small rural village of predominantly one ethnic group.

To prepare the library, multiplex PCR was applied. Reads for this sample came from an Illumina MiSeq. Each sorted gammadelta T cell sample was sequenced for both the TCR gamma (TRG) and TCR delta (TRD) chains. The authors' analysis ran thus. The repertoire analyses used clonotype tree plots, the accumulated frequency of the top 20 clonotypes, and diversity index (DI) and D75 metrics. TCRdb reprocessed the public data with the CATT caller; entries with the same nucleotide sequence were combined afterwards. None of the V and J calls come from the authors' own analysis; TCRdb made them. The sample yields about 89,000 delta-chain clones; over 1.3% were counted once. More than 7.5% of the sample is taken by the ten largest. The sample comprised gamma-delta T cells from blood. This receptor was obtained from a pool of human donors (malaria-infected and uninfected, not separated).

At the DNA level, the sequence is TGTGCTCTTGGGGAAAGCACGGGCTTTCTCCCTACCCTCGACTGGGGGATACTTGGACACACCGATAAACTCATCTTT. The resulting protein is CALGESTGFLPTLDWGILGHTDKLIF. This sequence uses TRDV1 and TRDJ1, with 12 central nucleotides matching TRDD3. As TCRdb names no J gene, one was assigned here on the basis of a DNA match to germline. As encoded in the germline V gene, CDR1 is TSWWSYY while CDR2 is QGS. Unmatched junction bases come to 31, with V trimmed by 2 bases and J by 0 bases. The CDR3 goes from the cysteine to the phenylalanine over 26 residues. Kept here is only the CDR3 DNA, which spans 78 bases and is read in frame from base 1.